Sequencing of this T cell receptor (beta chain) was carried out in a study of CD8 T cells in Susac syndrome (dated by TCRdb to the late 2010s). Turning to the overall study: Whether CD8+ T cell activation and differentiation in Susac syndrome was antigen driven was tested using repertoire sequencing. Beyond this particular receptor, the publication reports: The number of individuals in the TCR sequencing and HLA analysis was acknowledged as relatively small.

High-throughput TCR beta sequencing profiled peripheral blood CD8+ and CD4+ T cells from healthy donors, Susac syndrome patients and multiple sclerosis patients. The healthy donors served as controls matched for age and sex. Bulk CD8+ and CD4+ T cells were purified by magnetic negative isolation, while CD8+ TEMRA cells were enriched using FACS. Blood was drawn into EDTA tubes, processed within 24 hours, and PBMCs were isolated by density gradient centrifugation. PBMCs intended for TCR sequencing were frozen in liquid nitrogen and were later thawed in a 37 degrees C water bath. The sorted or isolated CD4+, CD8+ and CD8+ TEMRA cells had a purity of 90% or higher. On this clonotype: Its antigen has not been determined. No much larger clone exists at a distance of one base, and base qualities are not known.

RNA was extracted with the RNeasy kit and about 0.5 to 1 ug was reverse transcribed using random hexamers. The immunoSEQ multiplex PCR assay, which covers 54 Vbeta and 13 Jbeta segments, was used to amplify TCR beta CDR3 regions. Bias from PCR amplification was corrected by using a synthetic template baseline for primer optimization and for computational correction. For the original study's pipeline: Reads were annotated to V, D and J genes according to IMGT and were analyzed with immunoSEQ Analyzer, with only productive sequences retained. Clonality was calculated as one minus the Shannon entropy normalized by log2 of the number of productive unique sequences. Public and private clones were assessed among the 100 most prevalent clones of each patient and control. Clones were defined as Susac-specific if absent from the healthy and MS cohorts, from 1052 published viral clones and from other ImmuneACCESS disease sequences. TCRdb trimmed public reads at Q25 via fastp, called clones via MiXCR and kept in-frame beta chains. Each entry merges the rows of one CDR3 protein and shows their most common DNA and genes. The V and J calls come from TCRdb's annotation, not from the publication. For this sample the table gives 90,000 to 150,000 distinct CDR3 sequences, of which around 95% were detected only once. Roughly 0.092% of the sample rests with the top ten.

CDR1 LNHDA and CDR2 SQIVND are derived from the germline V gene (reference sequence). The CDR3 starts with the cysteine, ends with the phenylalanine, and has 13 residues. Left in the record is the CDR3 DNA by itself, 39 bases read in frame from the first base. Trimming removed 7 bases from V and 3 bases from J, leaving 12 bases between the germline ends. The chain is assembled from TRBV19 and TRBJ1-2, with no confidently assigned D gene. Sequences were obtained from CD4+ T cells from PBMCs. The origin of this receptor is a human donor in good health. The DNA is as follows: TGTGCCAGTACCCGATCCGGGGACTATGGCTACACCTTC. Translated, it gives CASTRSGDYGYTF.